Sequencing of this T cell receptor beta chain was carried out in a study of fetal regulatory T cell absence and autoimmunity (dated by TCRdb to about 2017). With respect to the entire study: Exocrine pancreas autoimmunity was seen in the IPEX patients without clinical diabetes. Results and caveats for the whole study, not just this receptor: The TCR compartment showed significant oligoclonal enrichment in pancreas versus cord blood, with some top clones over 85-fold enriched. The oligoclonal enrichment was taken as support for antigen-driven autoimmunity in the pancreas before birth in IPEX syndrome. Cord blood and pancreas had broadly similar TRB gene family usage, resembling published neonatal and adult repertoires.

The DNeasy Blood and Tissue Kit was used to extract roughly 1.7-3.3 ug of genomic DNA from either umbilical cord blood or frozen pancreas. As for this clone: Its antigen specificity is not known. Base qualities are missing; no much larger clone stands one base away.

Amplification and barcoding of TCRbeta CDR3 regions were carried out by two-step multiplex PCR on the immunoSEQ human TCRbeta survey platform. Sequencing of the libraries was done on Illumina instruments, and IgH was sequenced in parallel from the same samples. The source study handled its data this way. To remove PCR and sequencing errors, raw reads were filtered against the IMGT V, D, J definitions and then binned using a nearest-neighbor algorithm. A clone was defined by an identical nucleotide sequence, and differential abundance between tissues was tested with a Fisher exact test for each clone at a pFDR threshold of p<0.01. Clones whose frequencies were too low for statistical inference were excluded by a minimum inclusion filter of 10 in either sample. The immunoSEQ Analyzer was used for pairwise clonal comparisons, while IMGT tools were used to assess gene family usage. The table comes from immuneACCESS by way of TCRdb, which keeps in-frame sequences with V and J called. Part of the clones is missing from these tables; in studies checked, under half for an unresolved V gene and the rest for unknown reasons. V and J calls and clone size come straight from that table; D and trimming were deduced from the DNA. For this sample there are just over 45,000 clones; approximately 83% appear just once. The top ten clonotypes cover 0.35% to 0.5% of the sample.

The source of this sequence is a newborn boy with IPEX syndrome. The material sequenced was cord blood.

The CDR3 has the sequence CASSGGYSGSYNEQFF. The DNA is TGTGCCAGCAGCGGGGGGTATAGCGGCTCCTACAATGAGCAGTTCTTC. The sequence is built from TRBV9 and TRBJ2-1, with a weak D call of TRBD2 (6 bases match). The CDR3 contains 16 residues, cysteine and phenylalanine counted. Left in the record is the CDR3 DNA by itself, 48 bases read in frame from the first base. A distance of 13 bases separates the germline ends of V and J, which lose 3 bases and 0 bases respectively. Looking up the germline V gene yields CDR1 SGDLS and CDR2 YYNGEE.